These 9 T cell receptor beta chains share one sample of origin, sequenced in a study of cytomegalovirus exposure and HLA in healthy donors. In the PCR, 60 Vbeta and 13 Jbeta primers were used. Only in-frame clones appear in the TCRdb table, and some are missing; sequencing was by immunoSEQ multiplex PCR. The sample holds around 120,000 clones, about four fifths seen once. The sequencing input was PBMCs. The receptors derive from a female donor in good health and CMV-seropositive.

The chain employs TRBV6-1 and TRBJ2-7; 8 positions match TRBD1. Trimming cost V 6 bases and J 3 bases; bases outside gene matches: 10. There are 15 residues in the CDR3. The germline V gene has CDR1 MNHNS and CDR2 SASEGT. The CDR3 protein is CASSLGGQVYYEQYF. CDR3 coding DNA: TGTGCCAGCAGCTTAGGGGGACAGGTCTACTACGAGCAGTACTTC.

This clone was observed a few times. The CDR3 region is CASSLLQHGYTF. CDR3 DNA sequence: TGTGCCAGCAGTTTACTACAGCATGGCTACACCTTC. This chain uses TRBV28 with TRBJ1-2; no clear D. The V and J ends lost 2 bases and 6 bases respectively, with 7 bases between them. The CDR3 contains 12 residues. Germline CDR1 and CDR2: MDHEN and SYDVKM.

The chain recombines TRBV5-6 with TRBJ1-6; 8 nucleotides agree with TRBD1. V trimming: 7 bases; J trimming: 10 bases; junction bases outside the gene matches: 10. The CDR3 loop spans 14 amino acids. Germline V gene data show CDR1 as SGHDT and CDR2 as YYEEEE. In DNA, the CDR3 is TGTGCCAGCCTACCGAGACAGGGGAGGTCACCCCTCCACTTT. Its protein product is CASLPRQGRSPLHF.

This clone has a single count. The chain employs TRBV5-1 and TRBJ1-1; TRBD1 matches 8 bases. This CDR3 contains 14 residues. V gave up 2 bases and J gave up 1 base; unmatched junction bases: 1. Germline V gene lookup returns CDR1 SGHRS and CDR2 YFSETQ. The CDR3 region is CASSFRGQNTEAFF. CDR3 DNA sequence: TGCGCCAGCAGCTTCAGGGGGCAGAACACTGAAGCTTTCTTT.

This chain's CDR3 is CASRQVPSGNTIYF. The CDR3 DNA sequence: TGCGCCAGCAGACAGGTCCCCTCTGGAAACACCATATATTTT. This rearrangement joins TRBV5-1 to TRBJ1-3; possibly TRBD1 for D (5 bases). Germline CDR1 and CDR2: SGHRS and YFSETQ. The V end lost 5 bases, the J end lost 0 bases, and 9 bases lay between the germline ends. CDR3 length: 14 residues.

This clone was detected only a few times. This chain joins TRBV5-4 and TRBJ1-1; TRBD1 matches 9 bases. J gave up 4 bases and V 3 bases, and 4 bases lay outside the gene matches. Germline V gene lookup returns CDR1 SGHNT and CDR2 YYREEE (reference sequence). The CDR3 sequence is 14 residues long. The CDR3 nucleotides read TGTGCCAGCAGCTGGGACAGGGCGAGCACTGAAGCTTTCTTT. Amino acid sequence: CASSWDRASTEAFF. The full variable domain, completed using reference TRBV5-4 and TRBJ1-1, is ETGVTQSPTHLIKTRGQQVTLRCSSQSGHNTVSWYQQALGQGPQFIFQYYREEENGRGNFPPRFSGLQFPNYSSELNVNALELDDSALYLCASSWDRASTEAFFGQGTRLTVV.

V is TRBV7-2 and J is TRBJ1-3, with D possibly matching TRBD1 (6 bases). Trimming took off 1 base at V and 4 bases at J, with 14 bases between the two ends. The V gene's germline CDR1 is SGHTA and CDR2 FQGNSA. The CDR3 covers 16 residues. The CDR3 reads CASSLVSRGIGNTIYF. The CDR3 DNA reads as TGTGCCAGCAGCTTAGTCTCCAGGGGAATCGGAAACACCATATATTTT. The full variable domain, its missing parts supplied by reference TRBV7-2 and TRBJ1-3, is GAGVSQSPSNKVTEKGKDVELRCDPISGHTALYWYRQSLGQGLEFLIYFQGNSAPDKSGLPSDRFSAERTGGSVSTLTIQRTQQEDSAVYLCASSLVSRGIGNTIYFGEGSWLTVV.

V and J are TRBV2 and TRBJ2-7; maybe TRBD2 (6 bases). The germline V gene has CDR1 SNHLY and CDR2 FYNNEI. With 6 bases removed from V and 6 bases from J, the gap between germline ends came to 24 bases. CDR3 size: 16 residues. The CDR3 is CASRYPRAGPGLEQYF. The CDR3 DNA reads TGTGCCAGCAGATATCCTCGGGCGGGACCTGGGCTCGAGCAGTACTTC.

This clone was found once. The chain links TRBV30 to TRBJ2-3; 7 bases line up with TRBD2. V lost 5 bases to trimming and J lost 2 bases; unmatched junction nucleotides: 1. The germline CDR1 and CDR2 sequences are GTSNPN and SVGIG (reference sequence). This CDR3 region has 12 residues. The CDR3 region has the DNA TGTGCCTGGGCGGGGGTCACAGATACGCAGTATTTT. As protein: CAWAGVTDTQYF.